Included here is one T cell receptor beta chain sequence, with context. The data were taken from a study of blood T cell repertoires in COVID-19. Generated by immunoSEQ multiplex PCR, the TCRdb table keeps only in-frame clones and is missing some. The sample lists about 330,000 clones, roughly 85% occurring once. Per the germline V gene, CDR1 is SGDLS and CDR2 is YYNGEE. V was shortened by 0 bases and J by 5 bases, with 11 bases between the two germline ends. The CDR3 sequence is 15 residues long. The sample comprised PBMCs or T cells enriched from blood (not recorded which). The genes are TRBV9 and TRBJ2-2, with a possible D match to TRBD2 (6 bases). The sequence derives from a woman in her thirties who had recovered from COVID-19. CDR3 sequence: CASSVALAGTGELFF. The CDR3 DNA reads TGTGCCAGCAGCGTAGCACTCGCGGGGACCGGGGAGCTGTTTTTT.